The 8 T cell receptor beta chains in this list originate from one sample, sequenced in a study of persistence of HIV-infected CD4 T cells. No antigen has been assigned to these receptors. Lysates of CMV-infected fibroblasts at approximately 9.4 ug/mL stimulated these cells. Memory cells lacking CD40L and CD69 with high CD45RO were sorted. Sequencing used immunoSEQ version 4 in survey mode. Sequencing used immunoSEQ multiplex PCR; TCRdb keeps in-frame clones, though not all of them. This repertoire shows about 48,000 clones, about 80% found once; its top ten account for 3%. The sample consisted of CD4+ T cells sorted from PBMCs after roughly 18-hour stimulation, taken from a patient who received antiretroviral therapy. These receptors all stem from an adult man with HIV who was CMV-seropositive.

The chain has TRBV7-8 and TRBJ1-5, with 9 bases identical to TRBD1. V was pared by 5 bases and J by 6 bases, with 11 bases of the junction left unmatched. The CDR3 consists of 16 residues. CDR1 and CDR2 (germline): SGHVS, FQNEAQ. The CDR3 region has the DNA TGTGCCAGCAGCCGGCGACGGGACAGGGACAGTCAGCCCCAGCATTTT. This encodes CASSRRRDRDSQPQHF.

The CDR3 DNA sequence: TGTGCCACCAGCAGGAACAGGGGGTTCCCCGACGAGCAGTACTTC. Residues: CATSRNRGFPDEQYF. This chain links TRBV15 with TRBJ2-7; 8 bases align to TRBD1. This CDR3 contains 15 residues. Trimming took 3 bases from V and 5 from J; bases not matched to a gene: 9. Germline CDR1 and CDR2: LNHNV and YYDKDF (reference sequence).

This clone appeared a single time. The chain is built from TRBV19 and TRBJ1-5; no clear D. Germline lookup yields CDR1 LNHDA and CDR2 SQIVND (reference sequence). CDR3 length equals 12 residues. V dropped 0 bases and J dropped 9 bases, with 6 bases sitting between them. The CDR3: CASSIDLGPQHF. CDR3 in DNA: TGTGCCAGTAGTATAGATCTTGGGCCCCAGCATTTT.

J is TRBJ2-1 and V is TRBV27; 7 nucleotides agree with TRBD2. The CDR3 runs 17 residues. The J segment lost 0 bases and the V segment lost 1 base, leaving 6 bases of the junction unmatched. Germline-derived CDR1 and CDR2 are MNHEY and SMNVEV (reference sequence). The CDR3 DNA reads TGTGCCAGCAGTTTATTCGCTAGCGGAAGCTCCTACAATGAGCAGTTCTTC. Translation gives CASSLFASGSSYNEQFF.

The genes are TRBV5-6 and TRBJ2-7; D not certain. Germline V gives CDR1 SGHDT, CDR2 YYEEEE. The CDR3 has 14 amino acids. Trimming stripped 3 bases from V and 1 base from J, with 11 bases between. This CDR3 reads CASSSFTVSYEQYF. CDR3 coding DNA: TGTGCCAGCAGCTCGTTCACCGTTTCCTACGAGCAGTACTTC.

The chain joins TRBV18 to TRBJ2-2; TRBD2 matches at 9 bases. The V gene end was trimmed by 3 bases and the J gene end by 5 bases; junction bases not matched to a gene: 13. CDR1 KGHSH and CDR2 LQKENI come from the germline V gene. The CDR3 has 18 amino acids. For the CDR3, the DNA is TGTGCCAGCTCACCTATGTTTGGGAATAGCGGGAGAACCGGGGAGCTGTTTTTT. This gives the protein CASSPMFGNSGRTGELFF.

The gene calls are TRBV2 and TRBJ1-6; no definite D call. V was shortened by 7 bases and J by 7 bases, with 11 bases between the two germline ends. The CDR3 sequence is 13 residues long. Looked up from germline, CDR1 is SNHLY and CDR2 is FYNNEI. CDR3 protein: CASIREKNSPLHF. The CDR3 DNA reads TGTGCCAGCATTAGGGAAAAAAATTCACCCCTCCACTTT.

Written as DNA, the CDR3 is TGTGCCAGCAGCTTAGGAGGGAAACTTAATTCACCCCTCCACTTT. Translated, it gives CASSLGGKLNSPLHF. This rearrangement joins TRBV7-2 to TRBJ1-6; D is unresolved. V was trimmed by 1 base and J by 6 bases, leaving 10 bases between them. Germline-derived CDR1 and CDR2 are SGHTA and FQGNSA. The CDR3 extends over 15 amino acids.